This is a list of T cell receptor beta chains from one sample in a study of shared clonotypes between healthy human individuals. TCRdb's table, derived via immunoSEQ multiplex PCR, lists solely in-frame clones and lacks some. The sample carries 1.6 million or so clones, roughly 97% recorded once. Sequenced: naive CD4+ T cells sorted from blood. The receptors derive from a man between 25 and 39 years old in good health. The CDR3 runs from the conserved cysteine through the conserved F or W. The D gene is left open where the match is weak. Clone size is given for some rows only: seen once, a few or many times, or a class if the clone is expanded.

v_call,d_call,clone_size,j_call,cdr3_aa,cdr3_nt
TRBV28,TRBD1,.,TRBJ1-4,CASSLSARGLEKLFF,TGTGCCAGCAGTTTATCGGCCAGGGGGCTTGAAAAACTGTTTTTT
TRBV5-5,TRBD1,.,TRBJ2-7,CASSSKGRQGSSYEQYF,TGTGCCAGCAGCTCGAAAGGCCGACAGGGAAGCTCCTACGAGCAGTACTTC
TRBV5-1,TRBD2,.,TRBJ2-5,CASSPGGGPGQETQYF,TGCGCCAGCAGCCCGGGCGGGGGGCCCGGTCAAGAGACCCAGTACTTC
TRBV4-3,TRBD1,.,TRBJ1-3,CASSQDLRTGLRNTIYF,TGCGCCAGCAGCCAAGATTTAAGGACAGGGCTTAGAAACACCATATATTTT
TRBV27,.,.,TRBJ1-5,CASSFSGPNQPQHF,TGTGCCAGCAGTTTCTCCGGGCCCAATCAGCCCCAGCATTTT
TRBV6-1,.,.,TRBJ1-5,CASSELSLFNQPQHF,TGTGCCAGCAGTGAACTGAGCCTATTCAATCAGCCCCAGCATTTT
TRBV9,.,.,TRBJ2-1,CASSVAGVWNNEQFF,TGTGCCAGCAGCGTAGCAGGGGTATGGAACAATGAGCAGTTCTTC
TRBV28,.,.,TRBJ2-7,CASSPGVSSAYEQYF,TGTGCCAGCAGCCCCGGAGTTTCAAGCGCCTACGAGCAGTACTTC
TRBV6-1,.,once,TRBJ2-7,CASSERGGSYEQYF,TGTGCCAGCAGTGAAAGGGGGGGAAGTTACGAGCAGTACTTC
TRBV6-5,.,.,TRBJ2-6,CASSSTEGAANVLTF,TGTGCCAGCAGTTCTACGGAGGGGGCGGCCAACGTCCTGACTTTC
TRBV6-1,.,.,TRBJ1-2,CASSEAGSGPYGYTF,TGTGCCAGCAGTGAAGCGGGTTCAGGGCCCTATGGCTACACCTTC
TRBV6-1,.,.,TRBJ2-7,CASSEGGMVLGYEQYF,TGTGCCAGCAGTGAAGGGGGAATGGTGTTAGGATACGAGCAGTACTTC
TRBV7-2,TRBD2,.,TRBJ2-3,CASSRVSLAGAAYF,TGTGCCAGCAGTCGTGTCTCCTTGGCGGGAGCCGCGTATTTT
TRBV7-9,.,.,TRBJ2-7,CASSWPGPRMSGDEQYF,TGTGCCAGCAGCTGGCCGGGACCCCGCATGTCTGGTGACGAGCAGTACTTC
TRBV28,.,.,TRBJ1-5,CASSLLGAQPQHF,TGTGCCAGCAGTTTGTTAGGAGCTCAGCCCCAGCATTTT
TRBV11-3,TRBD2,.,TRBJ2-1,CASSLGVGRGRNYNEQFF,TGTGCCAGCAGCTTAGGGGTCGGTCGCGGGAGAAACTACAATGAGCAGTTCTTC
TRBV27,.,.,TRBJ1-3,CASSFAYSGNTIYF,TGTGCCAGCAGTTTCGCCTACTCTGGAAACACCATATATTTT
TRBV5-6,.,.,TRBJ1-1,CASKPGVGTEAFF,TGTGCCAGCAAGCCGGGGGTAGGCACTGAAGCTTTCTTT
TRBV30,TRBD2,.,TRBJ2-7,CAWSHSGSGEQYF,TGTGCCTGGAGTCATAGCGGGAGTGGCGAGCAGTACTTC
TRBV4-1,.,.,TRBJ1-1,CASRQGVADTEAFF,TGCGCCAGCAGACAAGGGGTTGCTGACACTGAAGCTTTCTTT
TRBV4-1,TRBD1,.,TRBJ2-4,CASSQDRGRGSENIQYF,TGCGCCAGCAGCCAAGATCGAGGCAGGGGGTCTGAAAACATTCAGTACTTC
TRBV19,TRBD1,.,TRBJ2-7,CASSPHKGAYGEQYF,TGTGCCAGTAGCCCACATAAGGGGGCCTACGGGGAGCAGTACTTC
TRBV27,.,once,TRBJ2-2,CASRYRRDLNTGELFF,TGTGCCAGCAGGTACAGGAGGGATTTAAACACCGGGGAGCTGTTTTTT
TRBV6-5,.,.,TRBJ1-1,CASKRRDLSTEAFF,TGTGCCAGCAAAAGGAGGGACCTGAGCACTGAAGCTTTCTTT
TRBV11-3,TRBD1,.,TRBJ2-7,CASSLGGGAIHEQYF,TGTGCCAGCAGCTTAGGAGGGGGCGCCATTCACGAGCAGTACTTC
TRBV6-6,.,once,TRBJ2-7,CASSSFSYEQYF,TGTGCCAGCAGTTCCTTCTCCTACGAGCAGTACTTC
TRBV9,.,.,TRBJ1-3,CASSPRGGSGNTIYF,TGTGCCAGCAGCCCCCGGGGGGGCTCTGGAAACACCATATATTTT
TRBV19,TRBD1,.,TRBJ2-1,CASNTGTGLSNEQFF,TGTGCCAGTAATACTGGGACAGGACTGAGCAATGAGCAGTTCTTC
TRBV27,TRBD2,.,TRBJ2-1,CASSLPQRGYNEQFF,TGTGCCAGCAGTTTACCCCAGCGGGGCTACAATGAGCAGTTCTTC
TRBV6-6,.,once,TRBJ1-5,CASSYSKGNQPQHF,TGTGCCAGCAGTTACTCAAAGGGTAATCAGCCCCAGCATTTT
TRBV4-1,TRBD2,.,TRBJ2-7,CASSQASGAYSYEQYF,TGCGCCAGCAGCCAAGCTAGCGGGGCCTACTCCTACGAGCAGTACTTC
TRBV28,.,.,TRBJ1-5,CASRYPNKPQHF,TGTGCCAGCCGTTACCCTAATAAGCCCCAGCATTTT
TRBV5-1,.,.,TRBJ1-2,CASSLISQGPNYGYTF,TGCGCCAGCAGCTTGATCTCACAGGGACCTAACTATGGCTACACCTTC
TRBV23-1,.,.,TRBJ1-5,CASSQSSAGSNQPQHF,TGCGCCAGCAGTCAATCGTCGGCCGGTAGCAATCAGCCCCAGCATTTT
TRBV7-9,.,.,TRBJ2-5,CASSLTMYQETQYF,TGTGCCAGCAGCCTCACAATGTACCAAGAGACCCAGTACTTC
TRBV18,.,.,TRBJ2-3,CASSPSGVTDTQYF,TGTGCCAGCTCACCTTCGGGGGTCACAGATACGCAGTATTTT
TRBV9,TRBD2,once,TRBJ2-2,CASSGTINTGELFF,TGTGCCAGCTCCGGGACTATCAACACCGGGGAGCTGTTTTTT
TRBV29-1,.,.,TRBJ2-7,CSARRSYEQYF,TGCAGCGCCCGACGGAGTTACGAGCAGTACTTC
TRBV2,.,.,TRBJ2-7,CASSGSVLARYYEQYF,TGTGCCAGCAGTGGGTCGGTCCTAGCTCGTTACTACGAGCAGTACTTC
TRBV6-5,.,.,TRBJ2-1,CASSSTASNNEQFF,TGTGCCAGCAGCTCCACCGCTAGCAACAATGAGCAGTTCTTC
TRBV19,.,.,TRBJ1-5,CASSSRAPQGYSNQPQHF,TGTGCCAGTAGTTCCCGGGCCCCACAGGGATATAGCAATCAGCCCCAGCATTTT